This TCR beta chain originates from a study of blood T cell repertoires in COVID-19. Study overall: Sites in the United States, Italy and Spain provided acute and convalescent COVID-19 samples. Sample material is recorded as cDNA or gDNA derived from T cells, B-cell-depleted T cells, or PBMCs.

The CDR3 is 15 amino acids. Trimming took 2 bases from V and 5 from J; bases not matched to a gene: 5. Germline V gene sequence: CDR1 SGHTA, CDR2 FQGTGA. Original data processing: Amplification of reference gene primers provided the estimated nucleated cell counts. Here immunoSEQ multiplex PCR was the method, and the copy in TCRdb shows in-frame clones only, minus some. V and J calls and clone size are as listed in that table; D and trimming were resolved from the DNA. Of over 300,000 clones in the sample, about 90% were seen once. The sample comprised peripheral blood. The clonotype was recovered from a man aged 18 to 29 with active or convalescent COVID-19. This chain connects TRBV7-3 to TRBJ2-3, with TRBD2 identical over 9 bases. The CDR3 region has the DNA TGTGCCAGCAGCTTAGGGCTAGCGGGGAGAGATACGCAGTATTTT. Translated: CASSLGLAGRDTQYF.